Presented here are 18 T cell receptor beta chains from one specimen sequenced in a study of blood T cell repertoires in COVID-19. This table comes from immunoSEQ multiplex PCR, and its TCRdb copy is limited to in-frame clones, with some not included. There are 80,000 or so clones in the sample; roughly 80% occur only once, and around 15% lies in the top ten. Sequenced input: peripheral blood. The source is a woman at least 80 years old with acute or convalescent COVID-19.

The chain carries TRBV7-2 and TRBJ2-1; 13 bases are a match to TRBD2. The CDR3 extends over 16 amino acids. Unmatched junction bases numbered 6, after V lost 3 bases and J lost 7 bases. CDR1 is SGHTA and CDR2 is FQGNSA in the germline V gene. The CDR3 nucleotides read TGTGCCAGCAGCTTGGTACTAGCGGGGGGGCGGAATGAGCAGTTCTTC. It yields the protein CASSLVLAGGRNEQFF.

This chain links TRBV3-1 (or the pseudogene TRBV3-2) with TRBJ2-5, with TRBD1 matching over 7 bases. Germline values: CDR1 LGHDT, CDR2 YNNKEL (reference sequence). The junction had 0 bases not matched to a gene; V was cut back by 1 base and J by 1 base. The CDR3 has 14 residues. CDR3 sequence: CASSQAGGQETQYF. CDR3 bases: TGTGCCAGCAGCCAAGCAGGGGGCCAAGAGACCCAGTACTTC.

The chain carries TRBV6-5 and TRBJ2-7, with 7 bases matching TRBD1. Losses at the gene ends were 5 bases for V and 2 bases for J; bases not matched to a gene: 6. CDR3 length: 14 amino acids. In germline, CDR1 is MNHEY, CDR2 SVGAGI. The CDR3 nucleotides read TGTGCCAGCAGTCCTCGGACAGGAGCCTACGAGCAGTACTTC. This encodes CASSPRTGAYEQYF.

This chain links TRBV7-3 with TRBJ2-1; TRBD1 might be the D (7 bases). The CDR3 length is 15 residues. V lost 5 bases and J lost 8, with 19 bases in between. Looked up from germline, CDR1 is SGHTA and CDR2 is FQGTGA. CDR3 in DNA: TGTGCCAGCAGCCCACGGGGGCAGGGGGTGGATGAGCAGTTCTTC. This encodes CASSPRGQGVDEQFF.

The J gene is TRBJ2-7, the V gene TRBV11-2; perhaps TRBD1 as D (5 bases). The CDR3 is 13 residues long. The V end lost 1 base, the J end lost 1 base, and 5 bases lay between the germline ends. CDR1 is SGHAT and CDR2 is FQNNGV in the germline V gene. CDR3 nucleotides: TGTGCCAGCAGCTTAGGACAGTCCTACGAGCAGTACTTC. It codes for CASSLGQSYEQYF.

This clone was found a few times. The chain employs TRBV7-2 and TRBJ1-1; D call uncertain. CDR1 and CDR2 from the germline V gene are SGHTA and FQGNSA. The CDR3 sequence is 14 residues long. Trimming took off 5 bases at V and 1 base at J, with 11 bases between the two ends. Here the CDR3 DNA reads TGTGCCAGCAGCCCCGAACCGGGGAACACTGAAGCTTTCTTT. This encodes CASSPEPGNTEAFF.

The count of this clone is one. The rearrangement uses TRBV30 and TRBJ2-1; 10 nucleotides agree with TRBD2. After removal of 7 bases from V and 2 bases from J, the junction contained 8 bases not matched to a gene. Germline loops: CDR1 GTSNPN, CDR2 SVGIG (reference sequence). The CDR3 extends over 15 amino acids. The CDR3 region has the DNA TGTGCCTCACTGCCTCTAGCGGGGGCCTACAATGAGCAGTTCTTC. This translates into CASLPLAGAYNEQFF.

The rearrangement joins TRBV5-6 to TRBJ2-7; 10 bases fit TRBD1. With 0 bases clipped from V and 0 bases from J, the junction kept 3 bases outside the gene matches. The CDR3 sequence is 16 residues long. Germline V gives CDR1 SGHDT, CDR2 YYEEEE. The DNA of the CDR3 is TGTGCCAGCAGCTTGGGAGGACAGGGGGTCTCCTACGAGCAGTACTTC. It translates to CASSLGGQGVSYEQYF.

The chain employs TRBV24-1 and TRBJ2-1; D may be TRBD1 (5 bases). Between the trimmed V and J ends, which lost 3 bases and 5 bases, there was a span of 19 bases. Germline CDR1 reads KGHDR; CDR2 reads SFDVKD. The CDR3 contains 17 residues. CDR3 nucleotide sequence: TGTGCCACCAGTGATACTGCCGCGACAGTTACGAACAATGAGCAGTTCTTC. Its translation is CATSDTAATVTNNEQFF.

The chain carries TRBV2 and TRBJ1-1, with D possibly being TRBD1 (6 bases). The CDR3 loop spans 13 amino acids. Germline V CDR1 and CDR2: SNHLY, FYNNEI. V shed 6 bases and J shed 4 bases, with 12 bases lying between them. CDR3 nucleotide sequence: TGTGCCAGCAGGCAGGGGAGAGTCACTGAAGCTTTCTTT. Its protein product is CASRQGRVTEAFF.

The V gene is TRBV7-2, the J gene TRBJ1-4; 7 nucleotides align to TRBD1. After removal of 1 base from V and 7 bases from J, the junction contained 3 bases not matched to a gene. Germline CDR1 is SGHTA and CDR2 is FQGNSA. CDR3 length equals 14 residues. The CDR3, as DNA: TGTGCCAGCAGCTTAGGCCCAGGGGGTGAAAAACTGTTTTTT. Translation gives CASSLGPGGEKLFF. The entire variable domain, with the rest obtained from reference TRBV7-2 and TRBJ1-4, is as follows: GAGVSQSPSNKVTEKGKDVELRCDPISGHTALYWYRQSLGQGLEFLIYFQGNSAPDKSGLPSDRFSAERTGGSVSTLTIQRTQQEDSAVYLCASSLGPGGEKLFFGSGTQLSVL.

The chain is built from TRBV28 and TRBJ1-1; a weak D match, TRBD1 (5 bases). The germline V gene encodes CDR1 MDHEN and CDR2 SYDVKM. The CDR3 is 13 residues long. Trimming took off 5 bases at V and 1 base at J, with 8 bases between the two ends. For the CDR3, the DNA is TGTGCCAGCAGTAGGGGCGAGAACACTGAAGCTTTCTTT. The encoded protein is CASSRGENTEAFF.

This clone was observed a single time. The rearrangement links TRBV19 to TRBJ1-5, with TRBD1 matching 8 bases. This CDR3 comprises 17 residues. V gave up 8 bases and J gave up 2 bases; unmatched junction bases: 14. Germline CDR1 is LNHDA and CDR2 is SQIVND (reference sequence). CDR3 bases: TGTGCCAGTGGTACAGGGGGAGGATTCAGTGGCAATCAGCCCCAGCATTTT. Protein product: CASGTGGGFSGNQPQHF.

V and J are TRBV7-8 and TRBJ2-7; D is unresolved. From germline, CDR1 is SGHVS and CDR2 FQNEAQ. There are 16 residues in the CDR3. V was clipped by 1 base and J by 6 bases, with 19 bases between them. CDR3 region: CASSLDAAVRVSEQYF. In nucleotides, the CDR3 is TGTGCCAGCAGCTTAGATGCTGCCGTACGGGTGAGCGAGCAGTACTTC. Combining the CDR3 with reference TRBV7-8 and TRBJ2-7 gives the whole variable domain GAGVSQSPRYKVAKRGQDVALRCDPISGHVSLFWYQQALGQGPEFLTYFQNEAQLDKSGLPSDRFFAERPEGSVSTLKIQRTQQEDSAVYLCASSLDAAVRVSEQYFGPGTRLTVT.

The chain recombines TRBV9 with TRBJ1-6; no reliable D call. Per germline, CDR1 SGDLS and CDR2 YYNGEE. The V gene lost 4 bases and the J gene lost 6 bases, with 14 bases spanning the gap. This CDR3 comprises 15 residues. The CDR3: CASSSPGEINSPLHF. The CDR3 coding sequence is TGTGCCAGCAGCTCTCCTGGGGAGATTAATTCACCCCTCCACTTT.

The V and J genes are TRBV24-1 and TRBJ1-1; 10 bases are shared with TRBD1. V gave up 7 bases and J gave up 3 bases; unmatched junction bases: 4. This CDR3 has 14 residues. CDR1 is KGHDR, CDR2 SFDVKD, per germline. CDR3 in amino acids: CATRGGQGDTEAFF. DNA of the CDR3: TGTGCCACCAGGGGTGGACAGGGGGACACTGAAGCTTTCTTT.

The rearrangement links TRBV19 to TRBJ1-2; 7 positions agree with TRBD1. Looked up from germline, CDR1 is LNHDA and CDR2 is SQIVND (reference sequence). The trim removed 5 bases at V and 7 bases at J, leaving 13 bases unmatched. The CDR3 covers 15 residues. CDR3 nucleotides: TGTGCCAGTAGTCCCCAGGGGGATGGGATTGGTGGCTACACCTTC. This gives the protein CASSPQGDGIGGYTF.

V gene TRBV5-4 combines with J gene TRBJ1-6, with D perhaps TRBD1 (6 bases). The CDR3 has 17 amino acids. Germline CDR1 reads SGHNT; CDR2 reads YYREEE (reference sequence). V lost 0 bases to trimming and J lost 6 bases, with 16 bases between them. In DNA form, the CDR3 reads TGTGCCAGCAGCTTGGGCGGGGGCGGCCCGGTTAATTCACCCCTCCACTTT. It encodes CASSLGGGGPVNSPLHF.